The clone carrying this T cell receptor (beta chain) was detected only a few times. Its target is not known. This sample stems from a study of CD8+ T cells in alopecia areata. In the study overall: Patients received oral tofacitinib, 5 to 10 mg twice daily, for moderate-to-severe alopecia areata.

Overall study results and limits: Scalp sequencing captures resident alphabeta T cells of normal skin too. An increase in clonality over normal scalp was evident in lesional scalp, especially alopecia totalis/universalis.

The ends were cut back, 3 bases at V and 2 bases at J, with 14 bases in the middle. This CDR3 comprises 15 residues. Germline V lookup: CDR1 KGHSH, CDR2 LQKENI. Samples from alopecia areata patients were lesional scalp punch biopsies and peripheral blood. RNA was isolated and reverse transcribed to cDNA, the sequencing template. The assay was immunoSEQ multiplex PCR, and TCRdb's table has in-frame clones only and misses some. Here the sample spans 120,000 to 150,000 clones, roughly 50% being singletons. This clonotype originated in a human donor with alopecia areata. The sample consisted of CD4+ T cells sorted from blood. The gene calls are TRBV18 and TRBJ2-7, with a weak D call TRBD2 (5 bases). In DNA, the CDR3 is TGTGCCAGCTCACCGAATGCGGACGGGACCTACGAGCAGTACTTC. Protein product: CASSPNADGTYEQYF. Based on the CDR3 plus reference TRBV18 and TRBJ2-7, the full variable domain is NAGVMQNPRHLVRRRGQEARLRCSPMKGHSHVYWYRQLPEEGLKFMVYLQKENIIDESGMPKERFSAEFPKEGPSILRIQQVVRGDSAAYFCASSPNADGTYEQYFGPGTRLTVT.